The next 16 T cell receptor beta chains were all read from a single sample in a study of cytomegalovirus exposure and HLA in healthy donors. The study ran its PCR with 60 Vbeta and 13 Jbeta primers. TCRdb's copy holds only in-frame clones and misses some; the assay was immunoSEQ multiplex PCR. The table includes roughly 190,000 clones, 60% to 80% detected once. The specimen sequenced was PBMCs. These TCRs come from a female donor in good health and CMV-seronegative.

V usage is TRBV28 and J usage is TRBJ2-1, with 7 nucleotides matching TRBD1. From germline, CDR1 is MDHEN and CDR2 SYDVKM. CDR3 length: 12 amino acids. Losses at the gene ends were 8 bases for V and 8 bases for J; bases not matched to a gene: 6. Here the CDR3 reads CASLTGVDEQFF. CDR3 bases: TGTGCCAGCCTTACAGGGGTCGATGAGCAGTTCTTC.

The chain combines TRBV11-2 with TRBJ1-1; D possibly corresponds to TRBD1 (5 bases). The CDR3 sequence is 17 residues long. Germline V gives CDR1 SGHAT, CDR2 FQNNGV. V dropped 6 bases and J dropped 5 bases, with 25 bases sitting between them. CDR3: CASSPYSMTDPGTEAFF. The CDR3 DNA reads as TGTGCCAGCAGTCCATACAGTATGACAGATCCGGGTACTGAAGCTTTCTTT.

CDR3 in DNA: TGTGCCAGCAGCTTCCAGGGGGCCTACGAGCAGTACTTC. Amino acids: CASSFQGAYEQYF. V gene TRBV7-6 combines with J gene TRBJ2-7; TRBD1 matches at 7 bases. Germline CDR1 reads SGHVS; CDR2 reads FNYEAQ. This CDR3 has 13 residues. Germline trimming cut 3 bases from V and 2 bases from J; bases unmatched to any gene: 1.

The chain joins TRBV30 to TRBJ1-2, with TRBD1 matching over 9 bases. The CDR3 is 16 amino acids. J gave up 3 bases and V 2 bases, and 10 bases lay outside the gene matches. In germline, CDR1 is GTSNPN, CDR2 SVGIG (reference sequence). The CDR3 DNA follows: TGTGCCTGGAGTCCTACTTCGGACAGGGGCCACTATGGCTACACCTTC. It specifies CAWSPTSDRGHYGYTF.

This clone was seen once. The chain recombines TRBV2 with TRBJ1-5, with 7 bases aligning to TRBD1. With 6 bases clipped from V and 10 bases from J, the junction kept 9 bases outside the gene matches. This CDR3 contains 13 residues. Germline V CDR1 and CDR2: SNHLY, FYNNEI. The chain's CDR3 is CASRHRGFAPQHF. The CDR3 DNA follows: TGTGCCAGCAGGCACAGGGGTTTTGCACCCCAGCATTTT.

This chain connects TRBV5-1 to TRBJ2-2, with a possible D match to TRBD1 (6 bases). Germline-derived CDR1 and CDR2 are SGHRS and YFSETQ. The CDR3 is 15 residues long. Deletions cut 0 bases from V and 8 bases from J, with 14 bases between. CDR3 nucleotide sequence: TGCGCCAGCAGCTTGGAACCCGACAGGACAGGGGAGCTGTTTTTT. Encoded protein: CASSLEPDRTGELFF.

This clone was recorded once. This sequence joins TRBV13 and TRBJ2-5, with D possibly TRBD1 on 5 matching bases. The CDR3 runs 13 residues. V was trimmed by 5 bases and J by 1 base, leaving 8 bases between them. Germline V lookup: CDR1 PRHDT, CDR2 FYEKMQ (reference sequence). CDR3 in amino acids: CASSLDSQETQYF. The CDR3 DNA reads as TGTGCCAGCAGCCTCGACAGCCAAGAGACCCAGTACTTC.

This rearrangement joins TRBV10-2 to TRBJ1-2, with unresolved D. There are 10 residues in the CDR3. V was clipped by 2 bases and J by 12 bases, with 7 bases between them. CDR1 WSHSY and CDR2 SAAADI come from the germline V gene. The CDR3 spells CASSEVRDTF. DNA of the CDR3: TGCGCCAGCAGTGAGGTCCGTGACACCTTC.

This clone was found a few times. The V and J genes are TRBV5-6 and TRBJ2-7; 8 bases are a match to TRBD1. Germline CDR1 is SGHDT and CDR2 is YYEEEE. The J segment lost 3 bases and the V segment lost 4 bases, leaving 6 bases of the junction unmatched. CDR3 length: 14 residues. CDR3 sequence: CASSRSGTGYEQYF. The CDR3 DNA reads TGTGCCAGCAGCCGTTCCGGGACAGGCTACGAGCAGTACTTC.

This clone has more than one count but fewer than ten. The chain has TRBV19 and TRBJ1-2, with 9 positions matching TRBD1. Germline CDR1 reads LNHDA; CDR2 reads SQIVND (reference sequence). The CDR3 runs 17 residues. The trim removed 4 bases at V and 0 bases at J, leaving 9 bases unmatched. The CDR3 region is CASSTPGTGWTNYGYTF. The CDR3 nucleotides read TGTGCCAGTAGTACCCCCGGGACAGGGTGGACTAACTATGGCTACACCTTC.

The rearrangement uses TRBV5-6 and TRBJ2-7; D is perhaps TRBD1 (5 bases). Trimming removed 2 bases from V and 2 bases from J, with 11 bases in between. The CDR3 is made up of 14 amino acids. Looked up from germline, CDR1 is SGHDT and CDR2 is YYEEEE. The CDR3 DNA is TGTGCCAGCAGCTTTCAGGGTTTCCCCTACGAGCAGTACTTC. It codes for CASSFQGFPYEQYF. The full variable domain, its missing parts supplied by reference TRBV5-6 and TRBJ2-7, is DAGVTQSPTHLIKTRGQQVTLRCSPKSGHDTVSWYQQALGQGPQFIFQYYEEEERQRGNFPDRFSGHQFPNYSSELNVNALLLGDSALYLCASSFQGFPYEQYFGPGTRLTVT.

There are a few counts of this clone. The chain uses TRBV4-1 and TRBJ1-1, with D uncertain. Germline V gene data show CDR1 as MGHRA and CDR2 as YSYEKL. The CDR3 is 12 amino acids. The germline V and J ends were trimmed by 3 bases and 1 base, with 3 bases remaining between them. CDR3 loop: CASSHGNTEAFF. Here the CDR3 DNA reads TGCGCCAGCAGCCACGGGAACACTGAAGCTTTCTTT.

This clone was counted a single time. V is TRBV30 and J is TRBJ1-1, with TRBD1 identical over 7 bases. V lost 8 bases, J lost 3 bases, and 12 bases stayed unmatched. CDR1 and CDR2 (germline): GTSNPN, SVGIG (reference sequence). There are 14 residues in the CDR3. The CDR3 bases are TGTGCCCGGTTCAGAGGACAGGAGGACACTGAAGCTTTCTTT. This encodes CARFRGQEDTEAFF.

This clone has only a few counts. The V and J genes are TRBV19 and TRBJ2-7; 12 nucleotides align to TRBD2. Germline CDR1 and CDR2: LNHDA and SQIVND (reference sequence). The J segment lost 4 bases and the V segment lost 6 bases, leaving 10 bases of the junction unmatched. The CDR3 totals 16 residues. The CDR3 DNA sequence: TGTGCCAGTAGCCATCTAGCGGGAGGGCTCCTTTACGAGCAGTACTTC. Translation gives CASSHLAGGLLYEQYF.

The chain joins TRBV5-1 to TRBJ2-3; 9 bases fit TRBD1. V lost 4 bases to trimming and J lost 6 bases; unmatched junction nucleotides: 6. From germline, CDR1 is SGHRS and CDR2 YFSETQ. The CDR3 runs 14 residues. Here the CDR3 DNA reads TGCGCCAGCAGCAACGACAGGGGGATGGATACGCAGTATTTT. Its translation is CASSNDRGMDTQYF.

This sequence joins TRBV13 and TRBJ2-7, with 11 bases identical to TRBD1. The CDR3 runs to 14 residues. Germline V lookup: CDR1 PRHDT, CDR2 FYEKMQ (reference sequence). J lost 4 bases, V lost 5 bases, and 4 bases had no gene match. CDR3 coding DNA: TGTGCCAGCAGCGAGGGACAGGGGGAATACGAGCAGTACTTC. This encodes CASSEGQGEYEQYF.